The 23 T cell receptor beta chains below were found in one sample sequenced in a study of blood T cell repertoires in COVID-19 (TCRdb year 2020). Library preparation used the immunoSEQ multiplex PCR assay. In TCRdb, the immuneACCESS table is reduced to in-frame sequences with V and J assigned. These tables do not hold every clone; where another copy was compared, an unresolved V gene accounts for under half, and the others remain unexplained. A total of approximately 300,000 clones appear in this sample, around 89% of them only once. Jointly, the top ten make up around 0.98% of the sample. Sequencing was performed on peripheral blood. These receptors all stem from a woman aged 40-49 years with COVID-19, enrolled during active disease.

This chain uses TRBV19 with TRBJ1-5; 9 bases agree with TRBD1. V shed 7 bases, J shed 3 bases, and the junction held 7 bases outside the gene matches. The V gene's germline CDR1 is LNHDA and CDR2 SQIVND (reference sequence). CDR3 length: 15 residues. The CDR3 DNA sequence: TGTGCCAGTACCCCGGACAGGGGCCCCAATCAGCCCCAGCATTTT. Amino acid sequence: CASTPDRGPNQPQHF.

The V and J genes are TRBV28 and TRBJ1-1; tentatively, D is TRBD1 (6 bases). The germline gives CDR1 MDHEN, CDR2 SYDVKM. CDR3 length equals 13 residues. V lost 6 bases, J lost 3 bases, and 11 bases lay in between. The CDR3 is CASSTGFDTEAFF. The CDR3 coding sequence is TGTGCCAGCAGCACAGGGTTCGACACTGAAGCTTTCTTT.

This clone occurred a few times. The rearrangement uses TRBV27 and TRBJ2-7; TRBD2 agrees at 12 bases. CDR1 is MNHEY and CDR2 is SMNVEV in the germline V gene (reference sequence). The CDR3 has 17 amino acids. Trimming took 8 bases from V and 1 from J; bases not matched to a gene: 12. CDR3: CASSPFRLAGVSYEQYF. CDR3 nucleotides: TGTGCCAGCTCACCCTTTCGACTAGCGGGAGTATCCTACGAGCAGTACTTC.

This clone occurred once. The rearrangement uses TRBV9 and TRBJ2-3; 8 bases map to TRBD1. Germline loops: CDR1 SGDLS, CDR2 YYNGEE. V dropped 4 bases and J dropped 4; count of bases not matched to a gene: 5. The CDR3 totals 14 residues. The CDR3 region has the DNA TGTGCCAGCAGCACCCGGACAGGGCCAGATACGCAGTATTTT. Encoded protein: CASSTRTGPDTQYF.

DNA for the CDR3: TGTGCCACCAGCAGAGATTGGGGGGACACCGGGGAGCTGTTTTTT. It specifies CATSRDWGDTGELFF. This chain links TRBV15 with TRBJ2-2; D perhaps matches TRBD2 (6 bases). V shed 0 bases and J shed 3 bases, with 8 bases lying between them. Germline V CDR1 and CDR2: LNHNV, YYDKDF (reference sequence). This CDR3 region has 15 residues.

The J gene is TRBJ2-7, the V gene TRBV5-1; no clear D gene. This CDR3 has 13 residues. V was pared by 0 bases and J by 3 bases, with 7 bases between. The germline gives CDR1 SGHRS, CDR2 YFSETQ. The CDR3, as DNA: TGCGCCAGCAGCTTGGTGTCGGGCTACGAGCAGTACTTC. Translation gives CASSLVSGYEQYF.

The chain combines TRBV24-1 with TRBJ1-5; 10 bases agree with TRBD1. Germline V CDR1 and CDR2: KGHDR, SFDVKD. The CDR3 covers 15 residues. Trimming at V came to 4 bases and at J to 6 bases, leaving 5 bases not matched to a gene. CDR3 protein: CATSEGTGVSQPQHF. The CDR3 coding sequence is TGTGCCACCAGTGAGGGGACAGGGGTGAGTCAGCCCCAGCATTTT.

The rearrangement joins TRBV2 to TRBJ1-2, with 7 bases fitting TRBD1. V shed 6 bases and J 5 bases; nucleotides not matched to a gene: 12. Germline CDR1 reads SNHLY; CDR2 reads FYNNEI. The CDR3 has 15 residues. This CDR3 is CASRDIRTGPYGYTF. The CDR3 region has the DNA TGTGCCAGCAGGGATATACGGACAGGCCCTTATGGCTACACCTTC.

The chain joins TRBV6-5 to TRBJ1-4; perhaps TRBD1 as D (6 bases). Trimming took off 5 bases at V and 7 bases at J, with 14 bases between the two ends. The CDR3 covers 14 residues. Germline V gene sequence: CDR1 MNHEY, CDR2 SVGAGI. In nucleotides, the CDR3 is TGTGCCAGCAGTCCAGGGGTAATTGGTGAAAAACTGTTTTTT. Protein product: CASSPGVIGEKLFF.

This sequence joins TRBV7-6 and TRBJ1-3; D possibly corresponds to TRBD1 (5 bases). Trimming took 5 bases from V and 1 from J, leaving 15 bases between them. This CDR3 spans 16 amino acids. Germline values: CDR1 SGHVS, CDR2 FNYEAQ. The CDR3 nucleotides are TGTGCCAGCAGCCAAAATCCCGGGGGATCTGGAAACACCATATATTTT. Protein: CASSQNPGGSGNTIYF.

The chain recombines TRBV28 with TRBJ2-2; 12 bases are shared with TRBD2. V was pared by 5 bases and J by 0 bases, with 7 bases of the junction left unmatched. The germline V gene encodes CDR1 MDHEN and CDR2 SYDVKM. The CDR3 consists of 18 residues. CDR3 loop: CASSPLAGGFANTGELFF. The CDR3 DNA is TGTGCCAGCAGTCCACTAGCGGGGGGATTCGCGAACACCGGGGAGCTGTTTTTT.

The chain is built from TRBV5-4 and TRBJ1-2; TRBD1 agrees at 10 bases. Germline CDR1 and CDR2: SGHNT and YYREEE (reference sequence). The CDR3 extends over 18 amino acids. Trimming took 4 bases from V and 5 from J; bases not matched to a gene: 17. In DNA form, the CDR3 reads TGTGCCAGCAGCCGAGGGGGACAGGGGTCGCAGAACCCATATGGCTACACCTTC. Protein product: CASSRGGQGSQNPYGYTF.

There are a few counts of this clone. The rearrangement uses TRBV29-1 and TRBJ1-1; D gene unclear. The CDR3 has 11 residues. In germline, CDR1 is SQVTM, CDR2 ANQGSEA. Between the trimmed V and J ends, which lost 4 bases and 1 base, there was a span of 4 bases. For the CDR3, the DNA is TGCAGCGTTGCACAGAACACTGAAGCTTTCTTT. Its translation: CSVAQNTEAFF.

The V and J genes are TRBV29-1 and TRBJ1-1, with D unclear. The germline CDR1 and CDR2 sequences are SQVTM and ANQGSEA. The CDR3 contains 13 residues. The V end was cut by 1 base, the J end by 1 base, with 7 bases between. The CDR3 DNA follows: TGCAGCGTTGAAGGGGCTTCGAACACTGAAGCTTTCTTT. It yields the protein CSVEGASNTEAFF.

The chain combines TRBV9 with TRBJ1-5; no definite D call. CDR1 and CDR2 from the germline V gene are SGDLS and YYNGEE. V was pared by 0 bases and J by 6 bases, with 13 bases between. The CDR3 contains 15 residues. In DNA form, the CDR3 reads TGTGCCAGCAGCGTAGCGGGCAGTCGGGGTCAGCCCCAGCATTTT. It codes for CASSVAGSRGQPQHF.

The CDR3 loop reads CASSKRPLQGGFNYGYTF. The CDR3, as DNA: TGTGCCAGCAGTAAACGGCCCTTACAGGGAGGGTTCAACTATGGCTACACCTTC. V usage is TRBV27 and J usage is TRBJ1-2; a weak D match, TRBD1 (6 bases). CDR1 is MNHEY, CDR2 SMNVEV, per germline (reference sequence). The V end was cut by 5 bases, the J end by 2 bases, with 24 bases between. CDR3 size: 18 residues.

The V call is TRBV5-5, the J call TRBJ2-4, with D unresolved. V was clipped by 6 bases and J by 0 bases, with 13 bases between them. The germline gives CDR1 SGHKS, CDR2 YYEKEE (reference sequence). The CDR3 covers 15 residues. CDR3 in DNA: TGTGCCAGCATCGGGTCCCCGCTAGCCAAAAACATTCAGTACTTC. Translation gives CASIGSPLAKNIQYF.

The chain has TRBV9 and TRBJ2-3, with D possibly being TRBD1 (6 bases). There are 15 residues in the CDR3. The V end lost 6 bases, the J end lost 1 base, and 15 bases lay between the germline ends. CDR1 is SGDLS and CDR2 is YYNGEE in the germline V gene. The CDR3 DNA follows: TGTGCCAGCACCCTGGGGGCAGGAGGCACAGATACGCAGTATTTT. This codes for CASTLGAGGTDTQYF.

The chain uses TRBV18 and TRBJ1-1; 7 bases are shared with TRBD1. The V segment lost 4 bases and the J segment 5 bases; nucleotides outside the gene matches: 16. This CDR3 is 17 amino acids long. Germline V gene data show CDR1 as KGHSH and CDR2 as LQKENI. As DNA, the CDR3 is TGTGCCAGCTCACGAAAAGAGGGGGCAGGATTAGATACTGAAGCTTTCTTT. Amino acid sequence: CASSRKEGAGLDTEAFF.

The chain combines TRBV2 with TRBJ2-3; 7 positions match TRBD1. V lost 6 bases and J lost 0; bases outside the gene matches: 12. Looked up from germline, CDR1 is SNHLY and CDR2 is FYNNEI. The CDR3 contains 17 residues. The CDR3 DNA sequence: TGTGCCAGCAGCTCAACCAGGGGGATTGAGAGCACAGATACGCAGTATTTT. Its protein product is CASSSTRGIESTDTQYF. Full variable domain (outside the CDR3, taken from reference TRBV2 and TRBJ2-3): EPEVTQTPSHQVTQMGQEVILRCVPISNHLYFYWYRQILGQKVEFLVSFYNNEISEKSEIFDDQFSVERPDGSNFTLKIRSTKLEDSAMYFCASSSTRGIESTDTQYFGPGTRLTVL.

This clone occurred a few times. The chain couples TRBV4-3 to TRBJ1-2; 9 bases match TRBD1. The ends lost 0 bases at V and 4 bases at J; junction bases unmatched: 3. This CDR3 region has 15 residues. CDR1 LGHNA and CDR2 YSLEER come from the germline V gene. This CDR3 reads CASSQEWDRAYGYTF. CDR3 DNA: TGCGCCAGCAGCCAAGAGTGGGACAGGGCCTATGGCTACACCTTC.

The rearrangement links TRBV5-6 to TRBJ1-1; 11 nucleotides align to TRBD1. Germline V gives CDR1 SGHDT, CDR2 YYEEEE. Unmatched junction bases numbered 6, after V lost 4 bases and J lost 1 base. The CDR3 has 16 amino acids. The CDR3 here is CASSPPGTGGNTEAFF. CDR3 sequence (DNA): TGTGCCAGCAGCCCACCCGGGACAGGGGGGAACACTGAAGCTTTCTTT.

The chain couples TRBV10-3 to TRBJ2-7; D is perhaps TRBD1 (6 bases). With 5 bases removed from V and 1 base from J, the gap between germline ends came to 18 bases. From germline, CDR1 is ENHRY and CDR2 SYGVKD. This CDR3 spans 16 amino acids. The CDR3 region has the DNA TGTGCCATCAGTTCCATGGGGGCAGAAGTGTCCTACGAGCAGTACTTC. This translates into CAISSMGAEVSYEQYF.